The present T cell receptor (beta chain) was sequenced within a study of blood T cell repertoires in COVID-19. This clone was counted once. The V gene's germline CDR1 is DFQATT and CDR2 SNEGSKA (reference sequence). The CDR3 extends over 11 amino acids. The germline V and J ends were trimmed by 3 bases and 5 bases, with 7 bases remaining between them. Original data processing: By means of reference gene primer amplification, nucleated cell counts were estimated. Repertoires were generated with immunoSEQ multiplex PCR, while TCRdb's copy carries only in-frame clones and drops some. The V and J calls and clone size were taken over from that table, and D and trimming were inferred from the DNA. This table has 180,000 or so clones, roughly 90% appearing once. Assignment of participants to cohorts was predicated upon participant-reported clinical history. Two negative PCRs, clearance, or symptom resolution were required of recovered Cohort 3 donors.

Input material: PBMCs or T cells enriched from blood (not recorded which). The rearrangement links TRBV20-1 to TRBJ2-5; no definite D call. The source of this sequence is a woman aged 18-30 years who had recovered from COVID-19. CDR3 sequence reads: CSASNGETQYF. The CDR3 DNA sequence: TGCAGTGCTAGCAACGGGGAGACCCAGTACTTC.